A selection of T cell receptor beta chains follows, all from one sample in a study of beta chain features in type 1 diabetes. Generated by immunoSEQ multiplex PCR, the TCRdb table keeps only in-frame clones and is missing some. The data show tens of thousands of clones, approximately 47% seen once. Sequenced sample: central memory CD4+ T cells from blood. The receptor source for this set is a man aged 25-40 years with type 1 diabetes. CDR3s include the opening cysteine and the closing phenylalanine or tryptophan. Fields, in order: clone size, D gene, V gene, J gene, CDR3 length, CDR3 protein, CDR3 DNA. A D gene is named only where the DNA matches it firmly. Clone size is shown for a subset of rows, as once, few, many or a class of expanded clone.

>NA|NA|TRBV19|TRBJ2-7|14
CASSVRGSSYEQYF
TGTGCCAGTAGTGTGCGAGGCAGCTCCTACGAGCAGTACTTC
>NA|NA|TRBV6-6|TRBJ2-7|13
CASNTNPSYEQYF
TGTGCCAGCAATACTAATCCCTCCTACGAGCAGTACTTC
>few|NA|TRBV6-1|TRBJ2-5|14
CASIERPVEETQYF
TGTGCCAGCATTGAGAGGCCTGTCGAAGAGACCCAGTACTTC
>NA|TRBD2|TRBV7-2|TRBJ2-7|13
CASSSRGDYEQYF
TGTGCCAGCAGCTCGCGGGGGGATTACGAGCAGTACTTC
>NA|TRBD2|TRBV11-2|TRBJ2-1|16
CASSRDGREAYNEQFF
TGTGCCAGCAGCCGAGATGGGAGGGAAGCATACAATGAGCAGTTCTTC
>NA|NA|TRBV11-3|TRBJ1-2|13
CASSLGADYGYTF
TGTGCCAGCAGCTTAGGCGCGGACTATGGCTACACCTTC
>few|TRBD2|TRBV5-4|TRBJ2-1|16
CASSSGLAGFYNEQFF
TGTGCCAGCAGCTCGGGACTAGCGGGATTTTACAATGAGCAGTTCTTC
>few|TRBD2|TRBV25-1|TRBJ2-2|15
CASSVSGSGTGELFF
TGTGCCAGCAGTGTTAGCGGGAGCGGCACCGGGGAGCTGTTTTTT
>NA|TRBD1|TRBV5-1|TRBJ1-1|13
CASSSTGNGEAFF
TGCGCCAGCAGCTCGACAGGGAATGGTGAAGCTTTCTTT
>few|TRBD1|TRBV6-5|TRBJ1-2|14
CASSSPGQNYGYTF
TGTGCCAGCAGTTCGCCGGGACAGAACTATGGCTACACCTTC
>NA|TRBD2|TRBV7-7|TRBJ2-5|15
CASSRERGGQETQYF
TGTGCTAGCAGCAGGGAGCGGGGGGGACAAGAGACCCAGTACTTC
>medium-sized|NA|TRBV7-9|TRBJ1-1|15
CASSQGSFRSPGAFF
TGTGCCAGCAGCCAGGGGTCCTTTCGATCCCCGGGAGCTTTCTTT
>few|TRBD1|TRBV6-6|TRBJ1-2|12
CASSFGQVDYTF
TGTGCCAGCAGTTTCGGACAGGTTGACTACACCTTC
>NA|NA|TRBV4-2|TRBJ2-3|13
CASSQAGTDTQYF
TGTGCCAGCAGCCAAGCCGGCACAGATACGCAGTATTTT
>NA|NA|TRBV6-5|TRBJ2-7|14
CASSYGGASYEQYF
TGTGCCAGCAGTTATGGCGGGGCCTCCTACGAGCAGTACTTC